The 2 T cell receptor beta chains below were found in one sample sequenced in a study of liver allograft versus peripheral blood T cells. Study details: Transplanted livers held T cell receptor repertoires, and these were compared with repertoires in recipients' peripheral blood.

TCRdb reanalysed the reads using MiXCR and keeps one entry per CDR3 protein. In the table there are more than 3,500 distinct CDR3 sequences, roughly a sixth of which are singletons. The receptors here all came from a human patient who had a liver transplant. The graft donor may account for some of the T cells.

A few counts support this clonotype. The rearrangement links TRBV10-2 to TRBJ1-2, with D tentatively TRBD1 (6 bases). Per germline, CDR1 WSHSY and CDR2 SAAADI. This CDR3 has 14 residues. Trimming took off 2 bases at V and 5 bases at J, with 12 bases between the two ends. The CDR3 DNA sequence: TGCGCCAGCAGTGAGCCACAGGGATTGTATGGCTACACCTTC. It is translated as CASSEPQGLYGYTF.

The chain joins TRBV18 to TRBJ1-1, with no clear D. The CDR3 loop spans 14 amino acids. Germline values: CDR1 KGHSH, CDR2 LQKENI. Trimming stripped 3 bases from V and 1 base from J, with 9 bases between. CDR3 coding DNA: TGTGCCAGCTCACCGCGGGGTAAGAACACTGAAGCTTTCTTT. Protein product: CASSPRGKNTEAFF.